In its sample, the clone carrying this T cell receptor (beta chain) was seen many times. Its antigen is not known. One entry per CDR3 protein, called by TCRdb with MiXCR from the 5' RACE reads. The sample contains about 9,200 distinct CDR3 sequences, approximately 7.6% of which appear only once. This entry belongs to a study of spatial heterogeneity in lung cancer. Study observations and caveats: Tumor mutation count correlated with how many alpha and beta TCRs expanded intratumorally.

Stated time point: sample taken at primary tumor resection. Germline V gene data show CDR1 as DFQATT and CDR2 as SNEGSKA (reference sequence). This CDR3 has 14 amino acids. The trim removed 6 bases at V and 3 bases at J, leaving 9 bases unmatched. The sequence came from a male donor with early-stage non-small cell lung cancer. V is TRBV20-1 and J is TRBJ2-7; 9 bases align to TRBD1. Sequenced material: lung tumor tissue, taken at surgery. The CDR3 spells CSANPGQGDYEQYF. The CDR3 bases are TGCAGTGCCAACCCGGGACAGGGAGACTACGAGCAGTACTTC.